Below, one T cell receptor beta chain is given with its context. Its cognate antigen has yet to be identified. Inclusive of the bounding cysteine and phenylalanine, the CDR3 is 14 residues long. Only the protein is on record. Looking up the germline V gene yields CDR1 MDHEN and CDR2 SYDVKM. Data came from an Illumina HiSeq 2000. 5'RACE template switching, by which a universal primer site and unique molecular identifiers were added, was used to make TCR beta cDNA libraries. Synthesis of cDNA was primed from the TCR beta constant segment and was followed by two consecutive PCR amplification steps. In the paper's pipeline: Reads were demultiplexed and grouped by UMI with MIGEC, and clonotypes were assembled and quantified with MiTCR. To remove erroneous sequences, TCR cDNA sequences were retained only when supported by two or more reads. Downstream repertoire analysis used the tcR package, and clonotypes were matched across fractions by CDR3 nucleotide sequence plus V segment. Antigen specificity was annotated against VDJdb with VDJmatch, allowing one amino acid substitution in CDR3. TCRdb reprocessed the reads, so every CDR3 protein sequence counts as one entry and DNA is not shown. The authors' filters were not applied to this entry. The sample table holds about 260,000 distinct CDR3 sequences. The ten largest clones capture more than 3.5% of the sample.

This entry belongs to a study of T cells expressing NK-cell markers (dated by TCRdb to 2020 to 2022). Regarding the research as a whole: TCR beta-chain repertoires were profiled in sorted CD3+CD56+NKG2C+, CD3+CD56+NKG2C- and CD3+CD56-NKG2C+ T-cell subsets from eight donors. Among the eight sequenced donors, only one was HCMV-seronegative, while the other seven were HCMV-seropositive. The eight sequenced donors were randomly selected healthy volunteers, three men and five women. Libraries were sequenced as 2 x 150 bp reads on Illumina HiSeq 2000/2500, MiSeq or NextSeq.

HCMV-specific IgG was detected in serum with a commercial ELISA kit to determine HCMV serostatus. Ficoll density gradient centrifugation was used to isolate peripheral blood mononuclear cells from blood. The paper's findings and limits, for the study overall: It remained unclear whether the expanded NKG2C-expressing T cell clones were specific for HCMV antigens. In 6 or 7 donors, the dominant CD3+CD56+NKG2C+ clonotypes ranked among the top 10 CD8+ clonotypes, making up about 1.0-8% of CD8+ T cells. Those dominant clonotypes were again the most abundant among CD3+CD56-NKG2C+ cells in several donors, at roughly 25-65%.

Sequencing was done on a sample of blood T cells: a sorted CD56 or NKG2C T cell subset, CD4+ or CD8+ T cells, or bulk PBMC T cells (not recorded which). This clonotype originated in a woman aged 18 to 75 in good health. Here the chain combines TRBV28 and TRBJ2-3; no DNA is available, so the TRBD2 call from TCRdb remains unchecked. CDR3 protein: CAIRQALSTDTQYF.